This is a list of T cell receptor beta chains from one sample in a study of memory CD4+ T cells and cytomegalovirus serostatus. Profiled with immunoSEQ multiplex PCR; TCRdb holds only in-frame clones, not every one. The table has some 48,000 clones, about 78% seen once. The sequenced material came from memory CD4+ T cells from blood. Every receptor here comes from an adult in good health and CMV-seronegative. Both conserved end residues are part of each CDR3. A D gene is named only where the DNA matches it firmly. Size values are once, few and many counts, or a class for expanded clones, and some rows have none.

j_call,v_call,clone_size,d_call,cdr3_aa,cdr3_nt
TRBJ2-1,TRBV7-6,many,TRBD2,CASSLAAGLAGNYNEQFF,TGTGCCAGCAGCTTAGCTGCGGGACTAGCGGGAAACTACAATGAGCAGTTCTTC
TRBJ1-4,TRBV6-6,NA,NA,CASKEQGQTNEKLFF,TGTGCCAGCAAGGAGCAGGGGCAGACTAATGAAAAACTGTTTTTT
TRBJ2-3,TRBV7-9,once,NA,CASSLAGNPTATDLYF,TGTGCCAGCAGCTTAGCGGGAAACCCGACCGCCACAGACCTGTATTTT
TRBJ2-3,TRBV9,NA,NA,CASSPAVGVGYTQYF,TGTGCCAGCAGCCCAGCAGTGGGGGTAGGATATACGCAGTATTTT
TRBJ1-2,TRBV7-8,NA,NA,CASSLGGANYGYTF,TGTGCCAGCAGCCTGGGTGGGGCTAACTATGGCTACACCTTC
TRBJ2-7,TRBV4-2,NA,NA,CASSQAGLSSYEQYF,TGTGCCAGCAGCCAAGCGGGACTCAGCTCCTACGAGCAGTACTTC
TRBJ2-7,TRBV10-3,NA,NA,CATGLSSYEQYF,TGTGCCACGGGACTGAGCTCCTACGAGCAGTACTTC
TRBJ2-7,TRBV14,NA,NA,CASSLGKTGQYF,TGTGCCAGCAGCCTCGGCAAGACGGGGCAGTACTTC
TRBJ1-5,TRBV7-2,few,NA,CASSLGQVSVQPQHF,TGTGCCAGCAGCTTAGGGCAGGTTTCAGTACAGCCCCAGCATTTT
TRBJ2-7,TRBV29-1,NA,TRBD2,CSVSRSSGPSYEQYF,TGCAGCGTTTCTCGGTCTAGCGGTCCGTCCTACGAGCAGTACTTC
TRBJ2-1,TRBV7-7,NA,NA,CASSYERGAVQFF,TGTGCTAGCAGCTACGAGAGGGGGGCGGTGCAGTTCTTC
TRBJ2-2,TRBV19,NA,TRBD2,CASSISGRASGELFF,TGTGCCAGTAGTATTAGCGGGAGGGCCTCCGGGGAGCTGTTTTTT
TRBJ2-4,TRBV5-5,NA,TRBD1,CASSLVFMDRVTKNIQYF,TGTGCCAGCAGCTTGGTTTTTATGGACAGGGTGACCAAAAACATTCAGTACTTC
TRBJ2-1,TRBV30,NA,NA,CAWSRWQNEQFF,TGTGCCTGGAGTAGGTGGCAGAATGAGCAGTTCTTC
TRBJ1-1,TRBV11-1,NA,NA,CASSLAWTGLTEAFF,TGTGCCAGCAGCTTAGCTTGGACGGGACTCACTGAAGCTTTCTTT
TRBJ2-2,TRBV7-3,NA,NA,CASSLRAQGTTGELFF,TGTGCCAGCAGCTTAAGGGCCCAAGGTACCACCGGGGAGCTGTTTTTT
TRBJ1-6,TRBV6-5,NA,NA,CASSYSRGAYNSPLHF,TGTGCCAGCAGTTACTCGAGGGGGGCTTATAATTCACCCCTCCACTTT
TRBJ1-1,TRBV6-1,NA,NA,CASSEFTGLLGTEAFF,TGTGCCAGCAGTGAATTTACAGGGCTTTTGGGCACTGAAGCTTTCTTT
TRBJ2-3,TRBV7-3,once,NA,CASSPSGRMRDTQYF,TGTGCCAGCAGCCCGAGCGGGCGGATGCGAGATACGCAGTATTTT
TRBJ2-7,TRBV11-2,few,TRBD2,CASSPAGLAGVTEQYF,TGTGCCAGCAGCCCAGCCGGACTAGCGGGAGTCACCGAGCAGTACTTC
TRBJ2-7,TRBV2,NA,NA,CASTEGGTSYEQYF,TGTGCCAGCACTGAGGGGGGAACTTCCTACGAGCAGTACTTC
TRBJ1-4,TRBV6-6,NA,NA,CASSPTAGETNEKLFF,TGTGCCAGCAGTCCGACCGCAGGGGAGACTAATGAAAAACTGTTTTTT
TRBJ2-2,TRBV2,NA,NA,CASMGTSSAGELFF,TGTGCCAGCATGGGAACTAGCAGCGCCGGGGAGCTGTTTTTT
TRBJ2-1,TRBV5-1,NA,TRBD1,CASSPRTGANEQFF,TGCGCCAGCAGCCCTCGGACAGGGGCCAATGAGCAGTTCTTC
TRBJ1-1,TRBV6-1,NA,TRBD1,CASRRTGVNTEAFF,TGTGCCAGCAGGAGGACAGGGGTGAACACTGAAGCTTTCTTT
TRBJ2-5,TRBV28,NA,NA,CASRPHRGGQETQYF,TGTGCCAGCAGACCCCACAGGGGGGGACAAGAGACCCAGTACTTC
TRBJ1-1,TRBV27,NA,TRBD1,CASSAAGGTKNTEAFF,TGTGCCAGCAGTGCCGCAGGGGGGACAAAGAACACTGAAGCTTTCTTT
TRBJ2-4,TRBV23-1,NA,NA,CASSQPGHEKNIQYF,TGCGCCAGCAGCCAGCCGGGACACGAAAAAAACATTCAGTACTTC
TRBJ1-1,TRBV7-9,NA,NA,CASSLDPAGREAFF,TGTGCCAGCAGCTTAGATCCCGCGGGACGTGAAGCTTTCTTT
TRBJ2-1,TRBV9,NA,NA,CAPEGASSYNEQFF,TGTGCCCCAGAGGGAGCTAGCTCCTACAATGAGCAGTTCTTC
TRBJ2-3,TRBV28,NA,NA,CASSGTRTTDTQYF,TGTGCCAGCTCCGGGACCCGGACCACAGATACGCAGTATTTT
TRBJ2-1,TRBV7-6,NA,TRBD2,CASSSRGTSGRGEQFF,TGTGCCAGCAGCTCCCGTGGGACTAGCGGAAGGGGAGAGCAGTTCTTC
TRBJ2-1,TRBV18,NA,NA,CASSPGYIDEQFF,TGTGCCAGCTCACCAGGGTATATCGATGAGCAGTTCTTC
TRBJ1-5,TRBV30,NA,NA,CAWGGSFGNQPQHF,TGTGCCTGGGGGGGCAGTTTTGGCAATCAGCCCCAGCATTTT
TRBJ1-1,TRBV30,few,TRBD1,CAWSTGQGNTEAFF,TGTGCCTGGAGTACAGGACAGGGGAACACTGAAGCTTTCTTT
TRBJ1-4,TRBV27,NA,TRBD1,CASSKDRTDRQEKLFF,TGTGCCAGCAGTAAGGACAGGACGGACAGACAGGAAAAACTGTTTTTT
TRBJ1-1,TRBV18,few,NA,CASSPSTGNTEAFF,TGTGCCAGCTCTCCTTCGACGGGGAACACTGAAGCTTTCTTT
TRBJ2-7,TRBV19,few,NA,CASSMGTQTYEQYF,TGTGCCAGTAGTATGGGGACTCAAACCTACGAGCAGTACTTC
TRBJ2-5,TRBV14,NA,TRBD2,CASSQVALAGEVRETQYF,TGTGCCAGCAGCCAAGTGGCACTAGCGGGAGAGGTTAGAGAGACCCAGTACTTC
TRBJ1-3,TRBV23-1,few,NA,CASIEYPCGHPSGNTIYF,TGCGCCAGCATCGAATACCCCTGTGGACATCCCTCTGGAAACACCATATATTTT
TRBJ2-7,TRBV27,NA,TRBD1,CASSNSIRTGYSYEQYF,TGTGCCAGCAGTAACTCCATTAGGACAGGGTACTCCTACGAGCAGTACTTC